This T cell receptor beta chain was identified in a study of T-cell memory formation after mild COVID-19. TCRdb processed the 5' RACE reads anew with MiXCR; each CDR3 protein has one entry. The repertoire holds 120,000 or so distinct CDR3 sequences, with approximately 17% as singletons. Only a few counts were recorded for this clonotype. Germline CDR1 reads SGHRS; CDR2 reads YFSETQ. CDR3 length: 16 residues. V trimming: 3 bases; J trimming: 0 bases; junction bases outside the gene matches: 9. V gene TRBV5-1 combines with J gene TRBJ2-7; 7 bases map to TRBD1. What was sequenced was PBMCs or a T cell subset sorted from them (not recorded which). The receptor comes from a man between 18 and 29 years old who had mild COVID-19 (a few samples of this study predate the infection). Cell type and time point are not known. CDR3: CASSSGTVKSSYEQYF. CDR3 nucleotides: TGCGCCAGCAGCTCAGGGACAGTTAAGAGCTCCTACGAGCAGTACTTC. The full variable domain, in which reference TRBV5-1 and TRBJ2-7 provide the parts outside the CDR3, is KAGVTQTPRYLIKTRGQQVTLSCSPISGHRSVSWYQQTPGQGLQFLFEYFSETQRNKGNFPGRFSGRQFSNSRSEMNVSTLELGDSALYLCASSSGTVKSSYEQYFGPGTRLTVT.